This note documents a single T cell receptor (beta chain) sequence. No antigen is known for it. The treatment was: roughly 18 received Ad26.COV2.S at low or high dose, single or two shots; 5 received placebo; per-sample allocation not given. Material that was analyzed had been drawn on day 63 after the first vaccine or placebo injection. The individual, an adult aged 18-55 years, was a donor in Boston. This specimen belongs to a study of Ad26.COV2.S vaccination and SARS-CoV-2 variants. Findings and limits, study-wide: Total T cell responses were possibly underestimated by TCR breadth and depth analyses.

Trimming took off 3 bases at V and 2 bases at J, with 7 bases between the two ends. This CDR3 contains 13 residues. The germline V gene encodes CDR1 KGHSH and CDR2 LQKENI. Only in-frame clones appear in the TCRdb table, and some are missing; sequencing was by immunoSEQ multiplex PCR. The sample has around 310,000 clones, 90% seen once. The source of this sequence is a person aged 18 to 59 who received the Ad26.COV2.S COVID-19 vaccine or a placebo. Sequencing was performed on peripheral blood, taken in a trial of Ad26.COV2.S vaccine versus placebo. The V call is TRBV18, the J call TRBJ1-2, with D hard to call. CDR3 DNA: TGTGCCAGCTCACCCGCAGAAAACTATGGCTACACCTTC. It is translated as CASSPAENYGYTF.